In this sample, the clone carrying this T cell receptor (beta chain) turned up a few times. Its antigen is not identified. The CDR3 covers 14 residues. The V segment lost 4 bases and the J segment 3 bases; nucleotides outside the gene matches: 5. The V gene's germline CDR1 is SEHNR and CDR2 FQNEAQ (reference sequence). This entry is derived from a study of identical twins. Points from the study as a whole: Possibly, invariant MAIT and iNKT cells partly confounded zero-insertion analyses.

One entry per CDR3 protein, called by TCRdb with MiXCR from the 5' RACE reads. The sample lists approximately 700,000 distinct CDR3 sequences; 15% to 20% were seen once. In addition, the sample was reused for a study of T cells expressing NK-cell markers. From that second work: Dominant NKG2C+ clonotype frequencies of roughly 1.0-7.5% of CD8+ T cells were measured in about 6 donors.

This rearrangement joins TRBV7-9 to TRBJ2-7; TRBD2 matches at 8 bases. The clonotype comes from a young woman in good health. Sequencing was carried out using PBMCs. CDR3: CASSSTSVYYEQYF. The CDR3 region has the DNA TGTGCCAGCAGCTCGACTAGCGTTTACTACGAGCAGTACTTC.